This TCR beta chain was retrieved from a study of blood T cell repertoires in COVID-19. Across the whole study: The United States, Italy and Spain supplied acute and convalescent COVID-19 samples. Sources were T cells, B-cell-depleted T cells, or PBMCs; the material itself was cDNA or gDNA.

In the original analysis: Reference gene primers were amplified, and this amplification served to estimate nucleated cell counts. Sequencing used immunoSEQ multiplex PCR; TCRdb keeps in-frame clones, though not all of them. From that table come the V and J calls and clone size; the DNA was used to work out D and trimming. Of approximately 430,000 clones in the sample, 80% to 90% are singletons; the top ten hold 1.4%. The receptor was derived from a woman aged 25 to 39 with active or convalescent COVID-19. Material: peripheral blood.

The DNA of the CDR3 is TGTGCCAGCAGCTTATCCTACCCAGATACGCAGTATTTT. It encodes CASSLSYPDTQYF. The chain recombines TRBV5-5 with TRBJ2-3; D gene ambiguous. V dropped 2 bases and J dropped 4 bases, with 8 bases sitting between them. Germline V lookup: CDR1 SGHKS, CDR2 YYEKEE (reference sequence). This CDR3 region has 13 residues.